The sequence of this T cell receptor beta chain was determined in a study of cytomegalovirus exposure and HLA in healthy donors. J lost 6 bases, V lost 0 bases, and 14 bases had no gene match. Germline CDR1 and CDR2: SGHDN and FVKESK. The CDR3 is 18 residues long. Use of 60 Vbeta and 13 Jbeta primers characterized the PCR. The method was immunoSEQ multiplex PCR; TCRdb's version includes in-frame clones alone and lacks a portion of them. The data contain about 170,000 clones, more than 65% of them seen just once; the ten biggest clones take up around 1.5%. The receptor's source is a male donor in good health and CMV-seronegative. Sequences were obtained from PBMCs. The chain joins TRBV14 to TRBJ1-1; 9 bases match TRBD1. This CDR3 reads CASSQDSRDRALGSEAFF. For the CDR3, the DNA is TGTGCCAGCAGCCAAGATAGTCGGGACAGGGCTCTTGGCTCTGAAGCTTTCTTT.